This TCR beta chain was identified during a study of metastatic and nonmetastatic thyroid tumors. Study background: Blood and tumor or nodule tissue repertoires from malignant and benign thyroid patients were compared. Points from the study as a whole: A significant increase in TCR beta diversity was reportedly seen in malignant thyroid tumors relative to benign nodules, in blood and tumor.

There were no patients who had received any treatment before thyroid surgery. V gave up 2 bases and J gave up 6 bases, with 5 bases separating them. CDR3 size: 13 residues. Germline CDR1 is KGHSH and CDR2 is LQKENI. In the original processing: Variation in CDR3 across clinicopathological groups served as the basis for constructing a distant-metastasis classifier in papillary thyroid cancer. TCRdb re-processed the PCR reads through MiXCR. The V and J calls shown here were made by TCRdb, not taken from the authors' results. The table shows about 15,000 clones, with approximately 25% occurring only once. With respect to this clone: Its specificity is not known.

The chain carries TRBV18 and TRBJ1-6; D gene uncertain. The sequencing input was adjacent normal tissue. The origin of this receptor is a female donor with papillary thyroid cancer or a benign thyroid nodule (not recorded which). Some clones in this sample may be carry-over from other donors' samples. This CDR3 is CASSPDRNSPLHF. CDR3 in DNA: TGTGCCAGCTCACCAGATCGTAATTCACCCCTCCACTTT.